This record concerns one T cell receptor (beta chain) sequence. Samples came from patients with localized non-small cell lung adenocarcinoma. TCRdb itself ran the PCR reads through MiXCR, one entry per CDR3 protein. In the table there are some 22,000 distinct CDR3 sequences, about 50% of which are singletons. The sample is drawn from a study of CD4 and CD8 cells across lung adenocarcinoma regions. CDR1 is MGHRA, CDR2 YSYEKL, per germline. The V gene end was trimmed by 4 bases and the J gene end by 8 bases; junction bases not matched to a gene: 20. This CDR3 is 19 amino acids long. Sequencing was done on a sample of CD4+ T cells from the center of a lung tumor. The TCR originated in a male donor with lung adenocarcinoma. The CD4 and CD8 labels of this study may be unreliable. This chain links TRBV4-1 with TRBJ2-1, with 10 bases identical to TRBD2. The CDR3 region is CASSLPAGVAGGQIYEQFF. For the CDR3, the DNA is TGCGCCAGCAGCCTACCCGCAGGGGTAGCGGGAGGTCAGATCTATGAGCAGTTCTTC.